What follows is one T cell receptor (beta chain) and its context. Some clones are missing from TCRdb's copy, which holds only in-frame ones; the method was immunoSEQ multiplex PCR. The table lists around 57,000 clones, approximately 90% of them singletons, with 2% to 3% in the top ten. The sample comes from a study of T cell changes during pregnancy in multiple sclerosis. The CDR3 has 16 residues. Germline V gives CDR1 SGHRS, CDR2 YFSETQ. Trimming at V came to 0 bases and at J to 5 bases, leaving 7 bases not matched to a gene. J is TRBJ2-7 and V is TRBV5-1, with 11 bases matching TRBD1. Specimen: peripheral blood, collected in the first trimester of pregnancy. This TCR was recovered from a female donor with multiple sclerosis, enrolled in a pregnancy study. Written as DNA, the CDR3 is TGCGCCAGCAGCTTGGGGCCGGGACAGGGGGGCCACGAGCAGTACTTC. Its protein product is CASSLGPGQGGHEQYF.